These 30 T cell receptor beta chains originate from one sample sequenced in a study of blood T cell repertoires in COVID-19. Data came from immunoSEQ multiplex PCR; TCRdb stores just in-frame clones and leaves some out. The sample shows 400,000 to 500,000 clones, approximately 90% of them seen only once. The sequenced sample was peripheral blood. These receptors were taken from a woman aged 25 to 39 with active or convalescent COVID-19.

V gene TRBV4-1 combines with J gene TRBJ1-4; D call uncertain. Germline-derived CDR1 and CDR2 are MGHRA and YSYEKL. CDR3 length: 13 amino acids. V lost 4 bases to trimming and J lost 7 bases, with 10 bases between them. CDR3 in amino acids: CASSLTAGEKLFF. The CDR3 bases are TGCGCCAGCAGCCTGACGGCGGGTGAAAAACTGTTTTTT.

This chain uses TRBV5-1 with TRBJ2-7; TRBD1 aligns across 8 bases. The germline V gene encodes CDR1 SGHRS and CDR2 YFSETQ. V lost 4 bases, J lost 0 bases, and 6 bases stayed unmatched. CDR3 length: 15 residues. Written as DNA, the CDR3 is TGCGCCAGCAGCCTAGGGACAGGTGCCTCCTACGAGCAGTACTTC. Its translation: CASSLGTGASYEQYF.

The CDR3 protein is CASSQGDGGAPGELFF. The CDR3 DNA reads TGCGCCAGCAGCCAAGGAGATGGGGGGGCCCCCGGGGAGCTGTTTTTT. J is TRBJ2-2 and V is TRBV4-1; TRBD2 might be the D (7 bases). Germline assignment: CDR1 MGHRA and CDR2 YSYEKL. V lost 1 base to trimming and J lost 6 bases, with 15 bases between them. The CDR3 consists of 16 residues.

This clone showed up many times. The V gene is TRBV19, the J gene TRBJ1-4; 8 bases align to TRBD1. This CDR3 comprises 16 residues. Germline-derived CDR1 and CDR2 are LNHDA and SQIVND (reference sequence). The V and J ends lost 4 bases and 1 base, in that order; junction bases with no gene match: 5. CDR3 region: CASSTQGAETNEKLFF. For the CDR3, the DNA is TGTGCCAGTAGTACGCAGGGGGCGGAAACTAATGAAAAACTGTTTTTT.

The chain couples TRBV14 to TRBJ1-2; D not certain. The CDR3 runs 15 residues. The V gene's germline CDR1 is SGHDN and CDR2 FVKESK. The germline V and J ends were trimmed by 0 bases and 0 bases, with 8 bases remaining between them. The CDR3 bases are TGTGCCAGCAGCCAAGAACAGATTCCTAACTATGGCTACACCTTC. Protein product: CASSQEQIPNYGYTF.

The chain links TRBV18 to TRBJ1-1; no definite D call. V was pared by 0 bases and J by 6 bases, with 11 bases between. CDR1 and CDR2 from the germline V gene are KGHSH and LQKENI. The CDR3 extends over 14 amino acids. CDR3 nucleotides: TGTGCCAGCTCACCACCGCGTAGTACGCCTGAAGCTTTCTTT. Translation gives CASSPPRSTPEAFF.

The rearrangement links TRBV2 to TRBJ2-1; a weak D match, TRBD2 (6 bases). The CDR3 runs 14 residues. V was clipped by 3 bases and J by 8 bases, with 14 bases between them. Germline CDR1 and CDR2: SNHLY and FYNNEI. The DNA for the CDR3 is TGTGCCAGCAGTGATGGTGCTAGCGTGGATGAGCAGTTCTTC. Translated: CASSDGASVDEQFF.

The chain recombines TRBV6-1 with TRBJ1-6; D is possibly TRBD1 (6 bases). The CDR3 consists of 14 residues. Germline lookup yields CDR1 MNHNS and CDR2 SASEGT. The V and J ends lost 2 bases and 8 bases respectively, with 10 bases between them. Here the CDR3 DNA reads TGTGCCAGCAGTGAATACCGACAGGATTCACCCCTCCACTTT. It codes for CASSEYRQDSPLHF.

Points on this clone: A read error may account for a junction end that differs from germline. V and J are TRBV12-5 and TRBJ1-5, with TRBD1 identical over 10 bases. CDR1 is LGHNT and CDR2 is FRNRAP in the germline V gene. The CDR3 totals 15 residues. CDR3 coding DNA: TGTGCTAGTGCTTTGGGACAGGGGCTGGGTCAGCCCCAGCATTTT. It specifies CASALGQGLGQPQHF.

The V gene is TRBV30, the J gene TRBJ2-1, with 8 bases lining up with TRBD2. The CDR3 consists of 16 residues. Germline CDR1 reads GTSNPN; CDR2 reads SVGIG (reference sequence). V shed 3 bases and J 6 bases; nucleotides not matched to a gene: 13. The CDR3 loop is CAWSPSGGSLLNEQFF. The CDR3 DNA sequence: TGTGCCTGGAGCCCCTCGGGGGGGAGCCTCCTCAATGAGCAGTTCTTC.

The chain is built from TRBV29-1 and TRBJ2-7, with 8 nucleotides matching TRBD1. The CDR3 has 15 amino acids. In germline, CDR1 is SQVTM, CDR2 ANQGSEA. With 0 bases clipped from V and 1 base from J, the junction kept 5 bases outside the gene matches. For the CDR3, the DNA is TGCAGCGTTGAAGATTCCGGACAGGGATCCTACGAGCAGTACTTC. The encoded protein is CSVEDSGQGSYEQYF.

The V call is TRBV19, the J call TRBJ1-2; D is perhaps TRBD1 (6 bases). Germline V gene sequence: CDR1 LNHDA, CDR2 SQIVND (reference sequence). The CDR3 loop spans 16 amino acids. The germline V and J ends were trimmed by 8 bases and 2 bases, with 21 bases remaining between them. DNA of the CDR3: TGTGCCAGTCACCCGGGTGGGGGGGCGAGAAACTATGGCTACACCTTC. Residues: CASHPGGGARNYGYTF.

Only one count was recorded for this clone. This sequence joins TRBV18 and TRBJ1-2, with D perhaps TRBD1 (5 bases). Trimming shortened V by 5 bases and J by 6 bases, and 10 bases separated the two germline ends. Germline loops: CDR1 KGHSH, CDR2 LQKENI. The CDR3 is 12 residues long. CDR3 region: CASSETGDGYTF. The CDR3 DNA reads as TGTGCCAGCTCAGAAACAGGAGATGGCTACACCTTC.

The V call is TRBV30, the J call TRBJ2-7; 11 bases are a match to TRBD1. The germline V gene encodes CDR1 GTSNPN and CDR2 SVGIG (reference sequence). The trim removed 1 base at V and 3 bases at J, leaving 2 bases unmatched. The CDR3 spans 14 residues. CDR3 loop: CAWSGGQGGYEQYF. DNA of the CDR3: TGTGCCTGGAGTGGGGGACAGGGGGGCTACGAGCAGTACTTC.

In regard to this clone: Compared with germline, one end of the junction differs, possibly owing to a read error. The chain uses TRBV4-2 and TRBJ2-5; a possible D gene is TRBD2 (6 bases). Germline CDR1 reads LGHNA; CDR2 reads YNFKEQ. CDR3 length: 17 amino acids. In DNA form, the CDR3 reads TGTGCCAGCAGCCAAGGATACCGATCTAGCGTCCAAGGGACCCAGTACTTC. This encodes CASSQGYRSSVQGTQYF.

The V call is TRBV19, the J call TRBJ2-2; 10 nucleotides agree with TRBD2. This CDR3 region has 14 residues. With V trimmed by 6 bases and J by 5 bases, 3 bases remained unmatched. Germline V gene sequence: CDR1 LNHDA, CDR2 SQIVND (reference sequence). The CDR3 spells CASRALAGTGELFF. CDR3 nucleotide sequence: TGTGCCAGTAGGGCACTAGCGGGGACCGGGGAGCTGTTTTTT.

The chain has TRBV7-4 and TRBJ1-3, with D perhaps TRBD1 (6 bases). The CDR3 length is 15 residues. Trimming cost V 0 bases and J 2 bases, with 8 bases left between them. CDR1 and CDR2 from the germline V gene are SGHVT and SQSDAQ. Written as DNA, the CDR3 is TGTGCCAGCAGCTTAGCAACAGGGCCTGGAAACACCATATATTTT. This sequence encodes CASSLATGPGNTIYF.

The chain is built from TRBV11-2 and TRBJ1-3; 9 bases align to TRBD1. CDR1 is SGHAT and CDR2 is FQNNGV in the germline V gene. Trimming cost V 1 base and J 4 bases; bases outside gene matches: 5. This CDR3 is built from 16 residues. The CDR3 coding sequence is TGTGCCAGCAGCTTAGTTGGACAGGGGTCGGGAAACACCATATATTTT. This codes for CASSLVGQGSGNTIYF.

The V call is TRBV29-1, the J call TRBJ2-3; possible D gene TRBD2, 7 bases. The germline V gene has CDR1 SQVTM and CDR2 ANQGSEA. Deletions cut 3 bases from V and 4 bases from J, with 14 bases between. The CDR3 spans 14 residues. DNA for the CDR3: TGCAGCGTTGATACCCGGGGGGCCCCAGATACGCAGTATTTT. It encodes CSVDTRGAPDTQYF.

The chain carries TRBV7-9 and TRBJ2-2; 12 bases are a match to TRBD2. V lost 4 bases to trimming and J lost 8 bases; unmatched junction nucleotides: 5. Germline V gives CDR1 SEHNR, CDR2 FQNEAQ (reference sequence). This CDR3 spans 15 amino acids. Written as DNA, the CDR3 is TGTGCCAGCAGCTCCCGGACTAGCGGGGCTGGGGAGCTGTTTTTT. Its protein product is CASSSRTSGAGELFF.

The CDR3 reads CASSLSGRGGASYEQYF. In DNA form, the CDR3 reads TGTGCCAGCAGCTTATCGGGGCGGGGGGGCGCGTCTTACGAGCAGTACTTC. J is TRBJ2-7 and V is TRBV7-9, with 9 bases fitting TRBD2. CDR3 size: 17 residues. After removal of 2 bases from V and 4 bases from J, the junction contained 12 bases not matched to a gene. Germline V lookup: CDR1 SEHNR, CDR2 FQNEAQ (reference sequence). Looking up the rest from reference TRBV7-9 and TRBJ2-7 gives the full variable domain: DTGVSQNPRHKITKRGQNVTFRCDPISEHNRLYWYRQTLGQGPEFLTYFQNEAQLEKSRLLSDRFSAERPKGSFSTLEIQRTEQGDSAMYLCASSLSGRGGASYEQYFGPGTRLTVT.

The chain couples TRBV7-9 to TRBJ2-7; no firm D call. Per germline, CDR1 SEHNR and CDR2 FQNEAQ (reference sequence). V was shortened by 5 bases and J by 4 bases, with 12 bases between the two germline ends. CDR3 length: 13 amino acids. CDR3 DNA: TGTGCCAGCAGCGCCGCTGCAGGATACGAGCAGTACTTC. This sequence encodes CASSAAAGYEQYF.

CDR3 bases: TGTGCCAGCAGCGCAGGGTCCTACACAGATACGCAGTATTTT. Protein sequence: CASSAGSYTDTQYF. V usage is TRBV6-5 and J usage is TRBJ2-3; possibly TRBD1 for D (5 bases). Trimming removed 6 bases from V and 2 bases from J, with 12 bases in between. The CDR3 covers 14 residues. Germline loops: CDR1 MNHEY, CDR2 SVGAGI.

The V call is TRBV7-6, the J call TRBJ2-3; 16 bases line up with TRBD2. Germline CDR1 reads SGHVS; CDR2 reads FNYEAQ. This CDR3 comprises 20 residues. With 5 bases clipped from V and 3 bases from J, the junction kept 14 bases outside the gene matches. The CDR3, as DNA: TGTGCCAGCAGCCCGACGCCCGGGACTAGCGGGAGGGCGGGTACAGATACGCAGTATTTT. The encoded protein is CASSPTPGTSGRAGTDTQYF.

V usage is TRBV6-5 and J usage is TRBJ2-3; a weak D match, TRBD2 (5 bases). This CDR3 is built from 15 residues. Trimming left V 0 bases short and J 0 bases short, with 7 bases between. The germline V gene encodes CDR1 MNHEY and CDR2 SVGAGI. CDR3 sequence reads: CASSYSLASTDTQYF. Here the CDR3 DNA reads TGTGCCAGCAGTTACTCGCTAGCTAGCACAGATACGCAGTATTTT.

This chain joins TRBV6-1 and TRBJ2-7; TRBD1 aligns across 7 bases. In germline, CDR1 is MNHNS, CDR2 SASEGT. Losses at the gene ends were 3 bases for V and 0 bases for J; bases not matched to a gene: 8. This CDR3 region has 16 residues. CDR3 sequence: CASSDRDSVFSYEQYF. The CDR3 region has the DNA TGTGCCAGCAGTGATCGGGACAGTGTGTTCTCCTACGAGCAGTACTTC.

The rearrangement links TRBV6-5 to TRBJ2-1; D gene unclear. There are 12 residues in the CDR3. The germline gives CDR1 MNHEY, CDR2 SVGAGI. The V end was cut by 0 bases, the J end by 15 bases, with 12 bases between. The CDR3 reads CASSYSLSLWFF. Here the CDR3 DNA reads TGTGCCAGCAGTTACTCGTTGAGTTTATGGTTCTTC.

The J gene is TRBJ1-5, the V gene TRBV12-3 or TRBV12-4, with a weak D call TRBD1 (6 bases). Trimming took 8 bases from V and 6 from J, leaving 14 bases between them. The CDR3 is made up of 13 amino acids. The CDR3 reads CASAPGVGQPQHF. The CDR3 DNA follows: TGTGCCAGCGCCCCAGGGGTAGGTCAGCCCCAGCATTTT.

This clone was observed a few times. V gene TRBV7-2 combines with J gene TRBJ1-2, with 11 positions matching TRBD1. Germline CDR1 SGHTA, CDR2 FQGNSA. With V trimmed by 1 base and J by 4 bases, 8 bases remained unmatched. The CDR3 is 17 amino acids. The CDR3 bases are TGTGCCAGCAGCTTAGTCGCCTCGGGACAGGGGGTCTATGGCTACACCTTC. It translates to CASSLVASGQGVYGYTF.

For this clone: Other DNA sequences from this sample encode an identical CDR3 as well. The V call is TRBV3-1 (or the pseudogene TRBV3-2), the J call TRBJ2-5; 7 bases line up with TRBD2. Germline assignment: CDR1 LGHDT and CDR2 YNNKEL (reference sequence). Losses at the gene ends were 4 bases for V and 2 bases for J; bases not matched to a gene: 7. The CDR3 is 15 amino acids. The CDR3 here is CASSPPSSGQETQYF. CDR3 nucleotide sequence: TGTGCCAGCAGCCCCCCGTCTAGCGGACAAGAGACCCAGTACTTC.